This T cell receptor beta chain appears in the sequencing data of a study of post-analysis software for immune sequencing data. About the study: The disease courses covered relapsing-remitting, secondary progressive and progressive-relapsing multiple sclerosis. Study observations and caveats: Patients used four to six TRBV segments, including TRBV5-6, TRBV5-1 and TRBV20-1, more often than controls. In multiple sclerosis, normalized Chao1 diversity was significantly below that of controls. With F measure, samples from one preparation batch clustered together strongly.

In its sample, this clonotype was seen many times. Its antigen is undetermined. The CDR3 consists of 18 residues. Germline trimming cut 1 base from V and 5 bases from J; bases unmatched to any gene: 14. CDR1 and CDR2 from the germline V gene are SGHRS and YFSETQ. Carried by the TCR beta cDNA libraries were unique molecular identifiers. MiXCR, applied by TCRdb to the PCR reads, yields one record per CDR3 protein. The table records about 400,000 distinct CDR3 sequences, 30% to 45% of them present only once. Input material: blood. The chain links TRBV5-1 to TRBJ2-5; 10 nucleotides line up with TRBD2. The sequence was obtained from a girl aged 10 to 17 with multiple sclerosis. The CDR3 loop reads CASSLSERGGLSGETQYF. CDR3 DNA: TGCGCCAGCAGCTTGAGCGAGCGGGGGGGCCTTTCGGGGGAGACCCAGTACTTC.